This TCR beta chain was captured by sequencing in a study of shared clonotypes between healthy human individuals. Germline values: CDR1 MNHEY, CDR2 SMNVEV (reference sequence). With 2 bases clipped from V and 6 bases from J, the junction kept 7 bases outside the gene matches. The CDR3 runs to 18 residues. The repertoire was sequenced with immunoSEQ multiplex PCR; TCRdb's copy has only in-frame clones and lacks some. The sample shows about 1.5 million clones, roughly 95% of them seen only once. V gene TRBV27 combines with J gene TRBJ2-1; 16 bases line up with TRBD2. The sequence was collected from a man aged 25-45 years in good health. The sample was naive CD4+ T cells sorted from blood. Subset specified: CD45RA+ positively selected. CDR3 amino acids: CASSLRGTSGRAGNEQFF. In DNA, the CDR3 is TGTGCCAGCAGTTTAAGAGGGACTAGCGGGAGGGCCGGCAATGAGCAGTTCTTC.